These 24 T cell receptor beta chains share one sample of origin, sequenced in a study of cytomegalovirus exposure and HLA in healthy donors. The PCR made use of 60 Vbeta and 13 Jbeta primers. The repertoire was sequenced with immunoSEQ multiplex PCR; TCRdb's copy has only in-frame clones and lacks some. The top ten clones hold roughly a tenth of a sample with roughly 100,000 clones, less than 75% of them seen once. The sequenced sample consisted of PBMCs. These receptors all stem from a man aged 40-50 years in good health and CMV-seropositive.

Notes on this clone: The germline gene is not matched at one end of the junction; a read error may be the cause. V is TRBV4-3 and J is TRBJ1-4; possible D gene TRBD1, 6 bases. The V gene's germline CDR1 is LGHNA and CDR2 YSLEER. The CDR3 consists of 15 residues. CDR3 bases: TGCGCCAGCAGCCGCACCGGGACAACAAATGAAAAACTGTTTTTT. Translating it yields CASSRTGTTNEKLFF.

The CDR3 DNA is TGTGCCAGCAGCTCCCGGACTAGCGGGAGCTACGAGCAGTACTTC. As protein: CASSSRTSGSYEQYF. The genes are TRBV11-2 and TRBJ2-7; 13 positions match TRBD2. The ends lost 4 bases at V and 3 bases at J; junction bases unmatched: 3. CDR1 is SGHAT, CDR2 FQNNGV, per germline. This CDR3 is 15 amino acids long.

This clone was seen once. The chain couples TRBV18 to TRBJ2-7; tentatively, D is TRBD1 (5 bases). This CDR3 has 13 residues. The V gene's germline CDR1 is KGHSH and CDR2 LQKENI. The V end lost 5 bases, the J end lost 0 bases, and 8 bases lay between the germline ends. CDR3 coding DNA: TGTGCCAGCTCAAGACAGAGCTCCTACGAGCAGTACTTC. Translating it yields CASSRQSSYEQYF. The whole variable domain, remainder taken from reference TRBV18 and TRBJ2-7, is NAGVMQNPRHLVRRRGQEARLRCSPMKGHSHVYWYRQLPEEGLKFMVYLQKENIIDESGMPKERFSAEFPKEGPSILRIQQVVRGDSAAYFCASSRQSSYEQYFGPGTRLTVT.

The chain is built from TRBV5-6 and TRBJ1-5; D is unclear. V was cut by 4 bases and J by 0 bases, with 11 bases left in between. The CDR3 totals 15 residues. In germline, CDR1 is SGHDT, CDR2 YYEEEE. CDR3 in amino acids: CASSAGVLSNQPQHF. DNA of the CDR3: TGTGCCAGCAGCGCAGGCGTCCTTAGCAATCAGCCCCAGCATTTT.

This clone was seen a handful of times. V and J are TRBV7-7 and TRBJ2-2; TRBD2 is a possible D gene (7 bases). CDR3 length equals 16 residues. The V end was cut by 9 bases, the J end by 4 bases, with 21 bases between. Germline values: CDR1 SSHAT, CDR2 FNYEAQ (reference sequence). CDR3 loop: CARERGAGISTGELFF. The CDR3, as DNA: TGTGCCAGAGAACGGGGGGCGGGAATCTCCACCGGGGAGCTGTTTTTT. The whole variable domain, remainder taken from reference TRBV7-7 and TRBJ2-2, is GAGVSQSPRYKVTKRGQDVTLRCDPISSHATLYWYQQALGQGPEFLTYFNYEAQPDKSGLPSDRFSAERPEGSISTLTIQRTEQRDSAMYRCARERGAGISTGELFFGEGSRLTVL.

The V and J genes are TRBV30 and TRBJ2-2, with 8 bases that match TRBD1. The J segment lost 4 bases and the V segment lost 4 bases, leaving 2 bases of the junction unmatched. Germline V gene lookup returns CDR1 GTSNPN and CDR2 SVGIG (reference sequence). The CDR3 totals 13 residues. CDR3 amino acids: CAWTGGGTGELFF. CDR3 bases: TGTGCCTGGACAGGGGGCGGCACCGGGGAGCTGTTTTTT.

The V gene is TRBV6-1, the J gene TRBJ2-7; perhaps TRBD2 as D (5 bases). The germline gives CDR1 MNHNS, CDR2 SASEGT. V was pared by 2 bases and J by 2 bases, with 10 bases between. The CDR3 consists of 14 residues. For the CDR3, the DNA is TGTGCCAGCAGTGAATTAAGCGGAGCCTACGAGCAGTACGTC. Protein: CASSELSGAYEQYV.

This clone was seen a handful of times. CDR3 sequence reads: CASSYGDTEAFF. CDR3 DNA: TGTGCCAGCAGTTACGGAGACACTGAAGCTTTCTTT. This chain connects TRBV6-5 to TRBJ1-1; D remains unclear. The V and J ends lost 2 bases and 3 bases respectively, with 4 bases between them. The CDR3 spans 12 residues. The germline gives CDR1 MNHEY, CDR2 SVGAGI.

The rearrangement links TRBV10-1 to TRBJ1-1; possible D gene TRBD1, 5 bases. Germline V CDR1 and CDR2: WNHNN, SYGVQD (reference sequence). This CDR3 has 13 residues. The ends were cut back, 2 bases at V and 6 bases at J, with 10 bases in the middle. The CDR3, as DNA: TGCGCCAGCAGTGAGATAAGGGGTTCTGAAGCTTTCTTT. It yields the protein CASSEIRGSEAFF.

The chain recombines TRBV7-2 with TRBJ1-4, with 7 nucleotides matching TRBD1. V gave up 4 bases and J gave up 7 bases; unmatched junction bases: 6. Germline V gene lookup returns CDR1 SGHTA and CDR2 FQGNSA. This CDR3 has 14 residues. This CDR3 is CASSWDRKGEKLFF. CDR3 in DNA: TGTGCCAGCAGCTGGGACAGAAAGGGTGAAAAACTGTTTTTT.

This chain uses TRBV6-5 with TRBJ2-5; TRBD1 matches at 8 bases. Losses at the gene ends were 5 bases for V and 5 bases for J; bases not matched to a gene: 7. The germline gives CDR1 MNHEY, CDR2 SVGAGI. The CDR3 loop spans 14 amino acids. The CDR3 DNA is TGTGCCAGCAGTGGACAGGGTATGGGGGAGACCCAGTACTTC. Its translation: CASSGQGMGETQYF.

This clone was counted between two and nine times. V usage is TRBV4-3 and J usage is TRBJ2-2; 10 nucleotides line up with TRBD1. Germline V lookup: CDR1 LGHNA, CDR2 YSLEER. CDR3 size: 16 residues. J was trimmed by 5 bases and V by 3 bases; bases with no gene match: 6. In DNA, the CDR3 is TGCGCCAGCAGCCAGATTCAGGACAGGGGGACCGGGGAGCTGTTTTTT. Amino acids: CASSQIQDRGTGELFF.

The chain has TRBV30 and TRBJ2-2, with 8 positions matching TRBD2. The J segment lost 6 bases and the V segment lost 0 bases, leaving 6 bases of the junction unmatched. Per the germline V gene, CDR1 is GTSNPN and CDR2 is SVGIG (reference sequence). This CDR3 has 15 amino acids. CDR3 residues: CAWSVSGRASGELFF. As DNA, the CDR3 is TGTGCCTGGAGTGTAAGCGGGAGAGCGTCCGGGGAGCTGTTTTTT.

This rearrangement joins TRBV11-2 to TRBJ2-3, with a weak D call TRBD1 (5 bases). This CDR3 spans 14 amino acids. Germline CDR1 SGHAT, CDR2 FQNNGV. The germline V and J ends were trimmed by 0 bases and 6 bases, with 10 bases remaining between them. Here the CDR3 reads CASSLERGTDTQYF. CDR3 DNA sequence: TGTGCCAGCAGCTTAGAAAGGGGAACCGATACGCAGTATTTT.

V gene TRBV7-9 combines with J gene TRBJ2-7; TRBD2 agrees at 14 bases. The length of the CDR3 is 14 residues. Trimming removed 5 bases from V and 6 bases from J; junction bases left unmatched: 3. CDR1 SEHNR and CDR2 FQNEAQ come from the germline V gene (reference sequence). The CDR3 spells CASSQGLAGVEQYF. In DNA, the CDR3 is TGTGCCAGCAGCCAGGGACTAGCGGGAGTCGAGCAGTACTTC.

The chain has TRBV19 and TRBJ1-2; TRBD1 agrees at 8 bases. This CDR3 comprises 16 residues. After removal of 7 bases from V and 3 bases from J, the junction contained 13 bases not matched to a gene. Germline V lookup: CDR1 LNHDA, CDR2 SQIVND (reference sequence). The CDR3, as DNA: TGTGCCAGTACCGTAGGACAGGGTTGGGACTACTATGGCTACACCTTC. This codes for CASTVGQGWDYYGYTF.

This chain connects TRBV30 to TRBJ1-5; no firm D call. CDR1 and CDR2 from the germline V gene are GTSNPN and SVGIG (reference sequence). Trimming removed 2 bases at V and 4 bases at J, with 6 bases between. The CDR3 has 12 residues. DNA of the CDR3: TGTGCCTGGAGTATCCTAAATCAGCCCCAGCATTTT. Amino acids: CAWSILNQPQHF.

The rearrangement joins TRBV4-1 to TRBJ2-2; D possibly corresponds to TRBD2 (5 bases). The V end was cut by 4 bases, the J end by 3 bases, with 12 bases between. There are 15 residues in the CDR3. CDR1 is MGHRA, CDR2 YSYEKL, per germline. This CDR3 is CASSLRSGDTGELFF. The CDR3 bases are TGCGCCAGCAGCCTGCGGTCCGGGGACACCGGGGAGCTGTTTTTT.

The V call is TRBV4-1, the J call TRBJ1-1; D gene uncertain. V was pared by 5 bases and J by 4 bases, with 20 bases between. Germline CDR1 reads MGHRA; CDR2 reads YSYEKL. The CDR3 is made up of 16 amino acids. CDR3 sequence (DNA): TGCGCCAGCAGCTTCGGACGGTCCCTGGGAGGCACTGAAGCTTTCTTT. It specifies CASSFGRSLGGTEAFF.

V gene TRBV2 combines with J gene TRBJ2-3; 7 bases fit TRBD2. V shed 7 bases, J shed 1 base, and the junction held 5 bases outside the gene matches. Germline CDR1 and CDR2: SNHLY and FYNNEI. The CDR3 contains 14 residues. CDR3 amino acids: CASNPTSGTDTQYF. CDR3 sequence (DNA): TGTGCCAGCAACCCAACTAGCGGCACAGATACGCAGTATTTT.

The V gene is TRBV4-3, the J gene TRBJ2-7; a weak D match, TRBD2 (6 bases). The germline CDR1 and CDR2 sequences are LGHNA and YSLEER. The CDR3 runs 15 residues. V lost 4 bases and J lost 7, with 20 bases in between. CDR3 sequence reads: CASSRSIADKREQYF. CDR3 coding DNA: TGCGCCAGCAGCCGGTCCATAGCGGACAAACGAGAGCAGTACTTC.

The CDR3 DNA follows: TGCGCCAGCAGCCAAGAGGTCGGCAGGGGCAATCAGCCCCAGCATTTT. Its translation: CASSQEVGRGNQPQHF. V and J are TRBV4-3 and TRBJ1-5; TRBD1 might be the D (5 bases). Germline-derived CDR1 and CDR2 are LGHNA and YSLEER. With 0 bases removed from V and 2 bases from J, the gap between germline ends came to 11 bases. This CDR3 has 16 residues.

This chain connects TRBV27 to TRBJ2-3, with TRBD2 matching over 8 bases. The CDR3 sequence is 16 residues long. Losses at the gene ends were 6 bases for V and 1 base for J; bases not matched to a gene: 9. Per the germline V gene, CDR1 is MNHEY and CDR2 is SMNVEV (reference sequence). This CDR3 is CASRLAGGWGTDTQYF. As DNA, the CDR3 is TGTGCCAGCAGGTTGGCGGGAGGTTGGGGCACAGATACGCAGTATTTT.

The CDR3 sequence is CASSKEDGNTEAFF. The CDR3, as DNA: TGTGCCAGCAGCAAGGAGGACGGGAACACTGAAGCTTTCTTT. The rearrangement links TRBV21-1 to TRBJ1-1. TRBV21-1 is annotated as a pseudogene. The CDR3 is made up of 14 amino acids.